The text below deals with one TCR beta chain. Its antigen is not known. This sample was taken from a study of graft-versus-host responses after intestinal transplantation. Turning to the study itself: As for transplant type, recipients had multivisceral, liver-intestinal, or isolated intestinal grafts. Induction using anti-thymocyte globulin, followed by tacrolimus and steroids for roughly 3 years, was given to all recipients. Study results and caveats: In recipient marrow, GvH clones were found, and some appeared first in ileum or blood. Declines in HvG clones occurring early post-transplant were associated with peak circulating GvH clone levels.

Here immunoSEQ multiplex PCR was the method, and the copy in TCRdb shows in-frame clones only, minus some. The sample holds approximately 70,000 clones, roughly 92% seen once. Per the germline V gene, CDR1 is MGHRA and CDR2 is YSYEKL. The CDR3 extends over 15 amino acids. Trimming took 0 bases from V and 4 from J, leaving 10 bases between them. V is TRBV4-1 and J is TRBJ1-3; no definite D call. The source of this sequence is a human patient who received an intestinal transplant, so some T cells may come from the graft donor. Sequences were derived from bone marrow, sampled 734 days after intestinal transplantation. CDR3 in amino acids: CASSQDSGSGNTIYF. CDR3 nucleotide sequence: TGCGCCAGCAGCCAAGATTCGGGGTCAGGAAACACCATATATTTT.